This T cell receptor beta chain appears in the sequencing data of a study of blood T cell repertoires in COVID-19. Study processing details: For nucleated cells, counts were estimated from reference gene primer amplification. Sequencing was performed with immunoSEQ multiplex PCR; in TCRdb, only in-frame clones are kept and a portion is missing. V, J and clone size are taken as reported in that table, and D and trimming were inferred from the DNA itself. The profile covers about 180,000 clones, with about 79% appearing a single time and approximately 14% taken by the ten largest. The junction had 22 bases not matched to a gene; V was cut back by 4 bases and J by 4 bases. In germline, CDR1 is LNHDA, CDR2 SQIVND (reference sequence). The CDR3 loop spans 20 amino acids.

The sequence was collected from a man aged 50 or older who had recovered from COVID-19. This sequence joins TRBV19 and TRBJ1-2, with 9 bases matching TRBD1. Input material: PBMCs or T cells enriched from blood (not recorded which). CDR3 in amino acids: CASSTLLGSGTGLVGYGYTF. In DNA form, the CDR3 reads TGTGCCAGTAGTACCCTGTTGGGGTCCGGGACAGGGCTAGTGGGCTATGGCTACACCTTC.